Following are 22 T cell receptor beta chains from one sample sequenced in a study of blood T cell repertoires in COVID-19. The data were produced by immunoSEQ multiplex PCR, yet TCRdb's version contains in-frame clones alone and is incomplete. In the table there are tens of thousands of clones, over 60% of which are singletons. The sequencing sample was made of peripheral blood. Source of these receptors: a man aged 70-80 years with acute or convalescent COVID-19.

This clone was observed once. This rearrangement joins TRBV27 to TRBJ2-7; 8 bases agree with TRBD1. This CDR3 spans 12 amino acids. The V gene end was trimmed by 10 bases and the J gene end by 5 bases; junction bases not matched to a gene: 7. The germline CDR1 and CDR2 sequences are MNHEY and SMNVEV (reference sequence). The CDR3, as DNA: TGTGCCACCGGACAGGGTAGGCACGAGCAGTACTTC. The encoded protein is CATGQGRHEQYF.

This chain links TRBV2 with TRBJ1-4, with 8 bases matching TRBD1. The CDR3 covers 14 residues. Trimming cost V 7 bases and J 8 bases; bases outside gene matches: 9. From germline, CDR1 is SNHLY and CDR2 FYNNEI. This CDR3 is CASMRAQGEEKLFF. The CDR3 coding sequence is TGTGCCAGCATGAGGGCACAGGGGGAGGAAAAACTGTTTTTT.

As DNA, the CDR3 is TGTGCCAGCAGCAGTACAGGGTTCTCTGGAAACACCATATATTTT. Translation gives CASSSTGFSGNTIYF. This chain connects TRBV5-4 to TRBJ1-3; D perhaps matches TRBD1 (6 bases). This CDR3 region has 15 residues. Trimming took 4 bases from V and 0 from J, leaving 11 bases between them. Germline CDR1 SGHNT, CDR2 YYREEE (reference sequence).

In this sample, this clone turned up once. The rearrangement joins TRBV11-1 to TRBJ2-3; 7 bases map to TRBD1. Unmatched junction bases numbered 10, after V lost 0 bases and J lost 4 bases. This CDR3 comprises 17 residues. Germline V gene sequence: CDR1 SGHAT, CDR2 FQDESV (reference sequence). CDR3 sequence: CASSLAQGVGASDTQYF. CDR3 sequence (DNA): TGTGCCAGCAGCTTAGCCCAGGGGGTCGGGGCTTCAGATACGCAGTATTTT.

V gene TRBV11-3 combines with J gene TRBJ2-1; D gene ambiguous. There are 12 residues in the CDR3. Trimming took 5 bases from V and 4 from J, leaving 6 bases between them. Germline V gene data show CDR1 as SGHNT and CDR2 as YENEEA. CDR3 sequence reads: CASSGAYNEQFF. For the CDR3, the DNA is TGTGCCAGCAGCGGAGCTTACAATGAGCAGTTCTTC. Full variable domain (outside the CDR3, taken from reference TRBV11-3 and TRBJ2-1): EAGVVQSPRYKIIEKKQPVAFWCNPISGHNTLYWYLQNLGQGPELLIRYENEEAVDDSQLPKDRFSAERLKGVDSTLKIQPAELGDSAVYLCASSGAYNEQFFGPGTRLTVL.

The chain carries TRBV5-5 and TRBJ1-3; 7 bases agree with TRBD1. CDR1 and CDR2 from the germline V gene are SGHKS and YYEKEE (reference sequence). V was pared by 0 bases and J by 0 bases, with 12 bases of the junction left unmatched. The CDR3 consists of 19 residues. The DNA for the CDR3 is TGTGCCAGCAGCTTGGGACGGGCAGGGGGTCCCATCTCTGGAAACACCATATATTTT. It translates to CASSLGRAGGPISGNTIYF.

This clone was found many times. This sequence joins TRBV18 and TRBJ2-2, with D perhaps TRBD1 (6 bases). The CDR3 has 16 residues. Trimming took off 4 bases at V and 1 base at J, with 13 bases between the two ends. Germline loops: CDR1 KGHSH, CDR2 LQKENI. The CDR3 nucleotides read TGTGCCAGCTCACTCTGGGACAACCTGAACACCGGGGAGCTGTTTTTT. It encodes CASSLWDNLNTGELFF.

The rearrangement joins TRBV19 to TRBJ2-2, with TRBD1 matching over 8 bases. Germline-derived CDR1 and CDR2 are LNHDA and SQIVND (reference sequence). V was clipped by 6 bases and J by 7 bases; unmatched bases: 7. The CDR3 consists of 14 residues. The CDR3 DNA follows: TGTGCCAGTAGCACGACAGGGGTGCTCGGGGAGCTGTTTTTT. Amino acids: CASSTTGVLGELFF. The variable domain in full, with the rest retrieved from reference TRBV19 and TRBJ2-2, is DGGITQSPKYLFRKEGQNVTLSCEQNLNHDAMYWYRQDPGQGLRLIYYSQIVNDFQKGDIAEGYSVSREKKESFPLTVTSAQKNPTAFYLCASSTTGVLGELFFGEGSRLTVL.

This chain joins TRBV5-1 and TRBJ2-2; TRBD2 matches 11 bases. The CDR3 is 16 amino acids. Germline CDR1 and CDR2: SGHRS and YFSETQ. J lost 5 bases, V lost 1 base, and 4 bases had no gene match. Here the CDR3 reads CASSLTSGSVTGELFF. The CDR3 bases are TGCGCCAGCAGCTTGACTAGCGGGAGTGTAACCGGGGAGCTGTTTTTT.

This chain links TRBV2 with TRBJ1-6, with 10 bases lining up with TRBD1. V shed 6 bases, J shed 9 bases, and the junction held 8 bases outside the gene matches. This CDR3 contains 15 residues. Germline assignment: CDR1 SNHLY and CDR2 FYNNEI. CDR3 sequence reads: CASRGGTGESSPLHF. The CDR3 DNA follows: TGTGCCAGCAGAGGTGGGACAGGGGAGAGTTCACCCCTCCACTTT.

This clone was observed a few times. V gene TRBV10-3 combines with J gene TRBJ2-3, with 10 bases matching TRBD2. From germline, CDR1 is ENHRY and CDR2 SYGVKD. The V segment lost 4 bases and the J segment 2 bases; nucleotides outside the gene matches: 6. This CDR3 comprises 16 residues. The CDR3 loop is CAISGLAGEYTDTQYF. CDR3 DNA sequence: TGTGCCATCAGTGGGCTAGCGGGGGAGTACACAGATACGCAGTATTTT.

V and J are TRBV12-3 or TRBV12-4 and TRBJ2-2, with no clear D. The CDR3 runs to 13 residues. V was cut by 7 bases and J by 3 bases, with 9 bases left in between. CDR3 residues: CASIVLDTGELFF. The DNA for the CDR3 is TGTGCCAGCATCGTCTTAGACACCGGGGAGCTGTTTTTT.

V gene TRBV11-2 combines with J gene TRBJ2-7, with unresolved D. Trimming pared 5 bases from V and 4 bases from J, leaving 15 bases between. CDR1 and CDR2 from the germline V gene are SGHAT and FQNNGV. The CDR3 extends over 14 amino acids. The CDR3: CASSDILLPYEQYF. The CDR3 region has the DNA TGTGCCAGCAGCGATATACTTCTCCCGTACGAGCAGTACTTC.

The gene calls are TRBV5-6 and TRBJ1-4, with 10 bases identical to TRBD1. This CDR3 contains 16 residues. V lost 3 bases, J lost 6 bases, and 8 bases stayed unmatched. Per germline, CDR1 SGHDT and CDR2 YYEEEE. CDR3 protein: CASSSPGQGFDEKLFF. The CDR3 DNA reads TGTGCCAGCAGCTCGCCGGGACAGGGGTTCGATGAAAAACTGTTTTTT. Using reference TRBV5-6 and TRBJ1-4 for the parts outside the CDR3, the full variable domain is DAGVTQSPTHLIKTRGQQVTLRCSPKSGHDTVSWYQQALGQGPQFIFQYYEEEERQRGNFPDRFSGHQFPNYSSELNVNALLLGDSALYLCASSSPGQGFDEKLFFGSGTQLSVL.

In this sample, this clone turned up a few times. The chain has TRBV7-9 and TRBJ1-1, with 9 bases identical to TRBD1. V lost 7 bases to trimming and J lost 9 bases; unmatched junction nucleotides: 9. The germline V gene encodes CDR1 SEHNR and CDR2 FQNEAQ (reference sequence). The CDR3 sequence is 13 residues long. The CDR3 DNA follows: TGTGCCAGCAATCATAATGGACAGGGGAAAGCTTTCTTT. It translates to CASNHNGQGKAFF.

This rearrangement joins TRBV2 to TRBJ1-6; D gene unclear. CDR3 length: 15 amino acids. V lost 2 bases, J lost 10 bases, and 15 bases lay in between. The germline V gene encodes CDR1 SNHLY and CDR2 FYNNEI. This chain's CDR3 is CASSESEGTRSPLHF. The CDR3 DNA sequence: TGTGCCAGCAGTGAATCGGAGGGAACGCGCTCACCCCTCCACTTT.

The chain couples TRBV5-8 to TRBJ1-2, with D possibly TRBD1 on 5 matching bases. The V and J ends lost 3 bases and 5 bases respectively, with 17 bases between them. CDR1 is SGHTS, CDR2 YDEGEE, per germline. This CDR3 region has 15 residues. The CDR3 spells CASSYRSDSIYGYTF. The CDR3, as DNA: TGTGCCAGCAGCTACCGAAGCGACAGCATTTATGGCTACACCTTC.

CDR3 protein: CASSQEGQAPFYGYTF. In DNA form, the CDR3 reads TGCGCCAGCAGCCAAGAAGGCCAGGCGCCCTTCTATGGCTACACCTTC. The chain links TRBV4-1 to TRBJ1-2; D call uncertain. With 0 bases removed from V and 4 bases from J, the gap between germline ends came to 15 bases. Germline CDR1 and CDR2: MGHRA and YSYEKL. There are 16 residues in the CDR3.

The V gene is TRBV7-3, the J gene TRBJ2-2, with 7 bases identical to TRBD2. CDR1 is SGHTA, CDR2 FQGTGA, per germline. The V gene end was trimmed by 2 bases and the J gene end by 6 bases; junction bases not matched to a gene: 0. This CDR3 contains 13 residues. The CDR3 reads CASSLAGAGELFF. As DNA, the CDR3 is TGTGCCAGCAGCTTAGCGGGGGCCGGGGAGCTGTTTTTT.

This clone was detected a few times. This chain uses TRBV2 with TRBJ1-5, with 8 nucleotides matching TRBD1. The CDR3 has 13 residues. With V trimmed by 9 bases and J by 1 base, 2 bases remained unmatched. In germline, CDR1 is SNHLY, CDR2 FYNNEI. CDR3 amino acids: CASGQGSNQPQHF. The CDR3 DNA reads TGTGCCAGTGGACAGGGAAGCAATCAGCCCCAGCATTTT.

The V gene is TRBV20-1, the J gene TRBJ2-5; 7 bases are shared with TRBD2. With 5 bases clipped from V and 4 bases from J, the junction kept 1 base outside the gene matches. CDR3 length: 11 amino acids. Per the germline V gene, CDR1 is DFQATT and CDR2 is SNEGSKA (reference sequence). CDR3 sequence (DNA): TGCAGTGCTGGGGGGGGAGAGACCCAGTACTTC. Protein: CSAGGGETQYF.

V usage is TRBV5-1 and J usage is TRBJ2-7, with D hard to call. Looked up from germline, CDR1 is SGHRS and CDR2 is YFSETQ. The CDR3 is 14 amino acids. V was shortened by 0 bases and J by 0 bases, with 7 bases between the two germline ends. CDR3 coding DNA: TGCGCCAGCAGCTTGGGATACACCTCCTACGAGCAGTACTTC. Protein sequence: CASSLGYTSYEQYF.